The T cell receptor beta chain under discussion was sequenced for a study of a mutant IDH1 vaccine in newly diagnosed glioma. Study context: Therapy received beforehand was radiotherapy, temozolomide, or both, with most patients given both.

The CDR3 covers 14 residues. V lost 7 bases and J lost 2, with 14 bases in between. CDR1 WSHSY and CDR2 SAAADI come from the germline V gene. Time point specified: baseline, week 1 (first vaccination visit). Treatment here: pre-vaccination baseline after standard-of-care therapy. Donors' newly diagnosed IDH1-mutant WHO grade 3 or 4 astrocytomas lacked nuclear ATRX. TCRdb keeps only in-frame clones here, not all; method: immunoSEQ multiplex PCR. This table holds some 87,000 clones, roughly 78% found once. The clonotype originates from a man between 35 and 55 years old with glioma. J is TRBJ1-2 and V is TRBV10-2; no clear D gene. The specimen comprised PBMCs, sampled from a glioma patient treated with radiotherapy, temozolomide or both. The CDR3 region is CASTISLTNYGYTF. DNA of the CDR3: TGCGCCAGCACGATTTCCCTTACAAACTATGGCTACACCTTC.